The T cell receptor (beta chain) under discussion was sequenced for a study of CD8 T cells in ankylosing spondylitis. Making the TCR beta libraries involved quantitative 5'-RACE with molecular barcodes. From the 5' RACE reads, TCRdb called clonotypes with MiXCR, one entry per CDR3 protein. The sample lists 350,000 or so distinct CDR3 sequences; 6.5% to 10% were seen once. The table lists this clonotype with many counts. The antigen remains undetermined. The germline gives CDR1 LNHNV, CDR2 YYDKDF (reference sequence). V lost 0 bases and J lost 1, with 12 bases in between. This CDR3 has 16 residues. Study results and caveats: Typical of ankylosing spondylitis blood, it appeared, was a TCR beta motif of about eight highly homologous variants. Disease-linked clones bore a CD8+ phenotype and were relatively rare in peripheral blood. According to the report, clones linked to the disease were significantly enriched in matched synovial fluid samples taken from ankylosing spondylitis patients.

This receptor was identified in a male donor with ankylosing spondylitis. The chain combines TRBV15 with TRBJ1-1, with a weak D call TRBD1 (6 bases). Sequencing used blood, either unsorted or a sorted T cell fraction (not recorded which). CDR3 DNA: TGTGCCACCAGCAGAGAAGGGGGGTTCGGGAACACTGAAGCTTTCTTT. Its protein product is CATSREGGFGNTEAFF.